These 15 T cell receptor beta chains share one sample of origin, sequenced in a study of cytomegalovirus exposure and HLA in healthy donors. PCR primers comprised 60 Vbeta and 13 Jbeta primers. Method: immunoSEQ multiplex PCR; TCRdb's copy keeps in-frame clones and lacks some. The sample carries around 150,000 clones, approximately 87% recorded once. The sample was PBMCs. The receptors shown here come from a man in his forties in good health and CMV-seronegative.

This clone was observed once. V is TRBV7-3 and J is TRBJ2-5; D might be TRBD2 (6 bases). The CDR3 spans 14 residues. V gave up 0 bases and J gave up 2 bases, with 7 bases separating them. Germline lookup yields CDR1 SGHTA and CDR2 FQGTGA. CDR3 DNA: TGTGCCAGCAGCTTAACGGGGGGACAAGAGACCCAGTACTTC. Protein product: CASSLTGGQETQYF.

The rearrangement uses TRBV6-5 and TRBJ2-1; 7 positions agree with TRBD2. This CDR3 is 14 amino acids long. J was trimmed by 1 base and V by 6 bases; bases with no gene match: 3. The germline V gene has CDR1 MNHEY and CDR2 SVGAGI. The CDR3 bases are TGTGCCAGCAGGGGCGGGGGTTCCTACAATGAGCAGTTCTTC. Protein: CASRGGGSYNEQFF.

The chain has TRBV6-1 and TRBJ2-7; 13 nucleotides align to TRBD2. Per the germline V gene, CDR1 is MNHNS and CDR2 is SASEGT. Trimming cost V 1 base and J 5 bases; bases outside gene matches: 5. This CDR3 has 16 residues. The CDR3 coding sequence is TGTGCCAGCAGTGAAGGGTTAGGACTAGCGGGAGACGAGCAGTACTTC. It encodes CASSEGLGLAGDEQYF.

V usage is TRBV7-8 and J usage is TRBJ1-1, with a weak D call TRBD1 (5 bases). This CDR3 is built from 12 residues. Germline V gives CDR1 SGHVS, CDR2 FQNEAQ. V shed 8 bases and J shed 1 base, with 8 bases lying between them. CDR3 loop: CASGGTNTEAFF. CDR3 sequence (DNA): TGTGCCAGCGGAGGGACGAACACTGAAGCTTTCTTT. The whole variable domain, remainder taken from reference TRBV7-8 and TRBJ1-1, is GAGVSQSPRYKVAKRGQDVALRCDPISGHVSLFWYQQALGQGPEFLTYFQNEAQLDKSGLPSDRFFAERPEGSVSTLKIQRTQQEDSAVYLCASGGTNTEAFFGQGTRLTVV.

The chain has TRBV9 and TRBJ2-1; 9 positions match TRBD1. The CDR3 is 17 amino acids. Unmatched junction bases numbered 11, after V lost 3 bases and J lost 4 bases. Germline V lookup: CDR1 SGDLS, CDR2 YYNGEE. In DNA, the CDR3 is TGTGCCAGCAGCGGGGTGGGGGGGGGACAGGGATACAATGAGCAGTTCTTC. Its protein product is CASSGVGGGQGYNEQFF.

This clone came up once. The chain joins TRBV27 to TRBJ2-3; no definite D call. V was cut by 5 bases and J by 0 bases, with 9 bases left in between. The CDR3 contains 14 residues. Germline V gene lookup returns CDR1 MNHEY and CDR2 SMNVEV (reference sequence). The CDR3 nucleotides are TGTGCCAGCAGTAGAGGTTTTAGCACAGATACGCAGTATTTT. This translates into CASSRGFSTDTQYF.

V and J are TRBV4-1 and TRBJ2-7; 7 bases agree with TRBD2. J was trimmed by 0 bases and V by 0 bases; bases with no gene match: 8. Germline values: CDR1 MGHRA, CDR2 YSYEKL. This CDR3 contains 17 residues. The chain's CDR3 is CASSQDGGGASSYEQYF. For the CDR3, the DNA is TGCGCCAGCAGCCAAGACGGGGGAGGGGCGAGCTCCTACGAGCAGTACTTC.

The genes are TRBV29-1 and TRBJ2-2; 7 bases match TRBD1. Trimming took 4 bases from V and 4 from J; bases not matched to a gene: 3. The CDR3 covers 13 residues. Looked up from germline, CDR1 is SQVTM and CDR2 is ANQGSEA. CDR3 sequence reads: CSVAPGGTGELFF. CDR3 nucleotide sequence: TGCAGCGTTGCCCCAGGGGGCACCGGGGAGCTGTTTTTT.

This chain connects TRBV7-8 to TRBJ2-7, with D possibly being TRBD1 (5 bases). V dropped 4 bases and J dropped 2 bases, with 9 bases sitting between them. The CDR3 sequence is 13 residues long. Per the germline V gene, CDR1 is SGHVS and CDR2 is FQNEAQ. The CDR3 here is CASSYDSAYEQYF. The CDR3 nucleotides read TGTGCCAGCAGCTACGACAGCGCCTACGAGCAGTACTTC.

This rearrangement joins TRBV7-3 to TRBJ2-1; possibly TRBD2 for D (6 bases). Between the trimmed V and J ends, which lost 5 bases and 4 bases, there was a span of 18 bases. The CDR3 is made up of 16 amino acids. Germline CDR1 is SGHTA and CDR2 is FQGTGA. Here the CDR3 DNA reads TGTGCCAGCAGCCCTAATGCTGGCGGGAATTACAATGAGCAGTTCTTC. Translation gives CASSPNAGGNYNEQFF.

The V gene is TRBV28, the J gene TRBJ1-5; D is possibly TRBD1 (5 bases). Per germline, CDR1 MDHEN and CDR2 SYDVKM. The CDR3 is made up of 15 amino acids. V shed 5 bases and J shed 1 base, with 12 bases lying between them. This CDR3 is CASSPLRASNQPQHF. In nucleotides, the CDR3 is TGTGCCAGCAGTCCCCTCAGGGCCAGCAATCAGCCCCAGCATTTT.

The CDR3 here is CASRQDSYEQYF. CDR3 in DNA: TGTGCCAGCAGGCAGGACTCCTACGAGCAGTACTTC. The V gene is TRBV7-2, the J gene TRBJ2-7, with D unresolved. The CDR3 extends over 12 amino acids. Looked up from germline, CDR1 is SGHTA and CDR2 is FQGNSA. Trimming left V 6 bases short and J 0 bases short, with 6 bases between.

V is TRBV30 and J is TRBJ1-1, with D maybe TRBD1 (5 bases). CDR1 and CDR2 (germline): GTSNPN, SVGIG (reference sequence). This CDR3 comprises 16 residues. V lost 2 bases, J lost 4 bases, and 20 bases lay in between. The CDR3 region is CAWSKARAKLGTEAFF. CDR3 sequence (DNA): TGTGCCTGGAGTAAAGCCAGGGCGAAGTTGGGCACTGAAGCTTTCTTT.

The chain couples TRBV5-6 to TRBJ1-5; tentatively, D is TRBD1 (6 bases). The germline V gene encodes CDR1 SGHDT and CDR2 YYEEEE. V lost 4 bases and J lost 2, with 16 bases in between. The CDR3 is made up of 16 amino acids. The DNA for the CDR3 is TGTGCCAGCAGCATAACCCAGGGGCCCGGCAATCAGCCCCAGCATTTT. Its translation is CASSITQGPGNQPQHF.

This clone appeared a few times. The chain has TRBV6-6 and TRBJ2-5, with D maybe TRBD2 (5 bases). Germline CDR1 and CDR2: MNHNY and SVGAGI (reference sequence). The CDR3 spans 13 residues. With 7 bases removed from V and 5 bases from J, the gap between germline ends came to 14 bases. Here the CDR3 reads CASTLSGLETQYF. The CDR3 nucleotides read TGTGCCAGCACCCTCTCGGGGTTGGAGACCCAGTACTTC.